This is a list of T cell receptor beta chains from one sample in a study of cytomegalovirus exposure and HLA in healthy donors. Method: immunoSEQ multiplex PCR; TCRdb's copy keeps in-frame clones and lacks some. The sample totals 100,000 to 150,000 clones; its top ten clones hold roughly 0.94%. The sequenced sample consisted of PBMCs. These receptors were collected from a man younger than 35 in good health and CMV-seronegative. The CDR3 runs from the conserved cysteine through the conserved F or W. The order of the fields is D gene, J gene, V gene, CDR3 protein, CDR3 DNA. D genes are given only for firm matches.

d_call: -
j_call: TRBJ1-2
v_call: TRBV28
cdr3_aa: CASSLTRDLYGYTF
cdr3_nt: TGTGCCAGCAGTTTAACCAGGGATCTCTATGGCTACACCTTC

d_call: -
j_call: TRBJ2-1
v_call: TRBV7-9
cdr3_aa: CASSPPGLHEQFF
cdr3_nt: TGTGCCAGCAGCCCACCCGGACTCCATGAGCAGTTCTTC

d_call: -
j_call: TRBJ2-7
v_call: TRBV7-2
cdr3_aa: CASSLGAYEQYF
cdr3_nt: TGTGCCAGCAGCTTGGGAGCTTACGAGCAGTACTTC

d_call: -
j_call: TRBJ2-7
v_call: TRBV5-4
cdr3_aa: CASSSLIGLVNYEQYF
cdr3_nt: TGTGCCAGCAGCTCTCTAATCGGACTTGTTAACTACGAGCAGTACTTC

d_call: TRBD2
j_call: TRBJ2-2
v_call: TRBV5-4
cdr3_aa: CASRAAVSGSVGELFF
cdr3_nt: TGTGCCAGCAGGGCGGCGGTCAGCGGGAGTGTCGGGGAGCTGTTTTTT

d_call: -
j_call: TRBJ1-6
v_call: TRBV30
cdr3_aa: CAWSPAGTPLHF
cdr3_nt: TGTGCCTGGAGTCCAGCAGGGACACCCCTCCACTTT

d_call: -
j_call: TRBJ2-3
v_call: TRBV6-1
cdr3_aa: CASSVLTGTSTDTQYF
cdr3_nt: TGTGCCAGCAGTGTATTGACAGGGACTAGCACAGATACGCAGTATTTT

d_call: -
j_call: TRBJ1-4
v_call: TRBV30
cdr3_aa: CAWSAGRGEKLFF
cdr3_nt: TGTGCCTGGAGTGCAGGGCGGGGGGAAAAACTGTTTTTT

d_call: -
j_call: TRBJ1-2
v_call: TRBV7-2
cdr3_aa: CASSIGSLRGYGYTF
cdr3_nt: TGTGCCAGCAGCATTGGATCACTGCGCGGCTATGGCTACACCTTC

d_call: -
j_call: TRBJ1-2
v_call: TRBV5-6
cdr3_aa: CASSLVSRDFYGYTF
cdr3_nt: TGTGCCAGCAGCTTGGTGAGCAGGGACTTTTATGGCTACACCTTC

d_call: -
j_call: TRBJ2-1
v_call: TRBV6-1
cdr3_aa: CASSELGGGYNEQFF
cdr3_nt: TGTGCCAGCAGTGAATTGGGTGGGGGGTACAATGAGCAGTTCTTC

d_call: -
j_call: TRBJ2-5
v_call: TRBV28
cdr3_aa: CASRTVETQYF
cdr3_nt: TGTGCCAGCAGAACTGTGGAGACCCAGTACTTC

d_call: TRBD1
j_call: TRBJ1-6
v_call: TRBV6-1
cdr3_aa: CASREQGSANSPLHF
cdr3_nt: TGTGCCAGCAGGGAACAGGGGTCGGCCAATTCACCCCTCCACTTT

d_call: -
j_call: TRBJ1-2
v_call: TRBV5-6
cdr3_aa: CASSLIPRETSIYGYTF
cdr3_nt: TGTGCCAGCAGCCTGATTCCGAGGGAGACAAGCATCTATGGCTACACCTTC

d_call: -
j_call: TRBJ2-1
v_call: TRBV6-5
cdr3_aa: CASRLRQGTSEQFF
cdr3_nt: TGTGCCAGCAGACTACGTCAGGGGACGAGTGAGCAGTTCTTC

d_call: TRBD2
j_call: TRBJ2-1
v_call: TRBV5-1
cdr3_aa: CASNFKREPYNEQFF
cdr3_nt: TGCGCCAGCAACTTCAAGCGGGAGCCCTACAATGAGCAGTTCTTC

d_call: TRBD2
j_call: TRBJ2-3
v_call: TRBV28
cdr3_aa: CASSPTSGSPDTQYF
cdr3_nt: TGTGCCAGCAGTCCGACTAGCGGGAGCCCAGATACGCAGTATTTT

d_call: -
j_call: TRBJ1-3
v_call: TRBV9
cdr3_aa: CASSGAGAIYF
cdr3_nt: TGTGCCAGCAGCGGGGCAGGGGCCATATATTTT

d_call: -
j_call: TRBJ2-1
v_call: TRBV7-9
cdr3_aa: CASSLTGSGSYNEQFF
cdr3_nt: TGTGCCAGCAGCTTAACCGGGAGTGGCTCCTACAATGAGCAGTTCTTC

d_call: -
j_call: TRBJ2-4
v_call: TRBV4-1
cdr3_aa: CASSPNRLLAKNIRYF
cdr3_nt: TGCGCCAGCAGCCCTAACAGGTTACTAGCCAAAAACATTCGGTACTTC

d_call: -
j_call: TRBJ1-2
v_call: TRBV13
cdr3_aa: CASSLGSLEVHTF
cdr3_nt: TGTGCCAGCAGCTTAGGGTCCTTGGAGGTTCACACCTTC

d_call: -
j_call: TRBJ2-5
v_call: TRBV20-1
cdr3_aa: CSADLGGTQYF
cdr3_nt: TGCAGTGCGGATCTCGGAGGGACCCAGTACTTC

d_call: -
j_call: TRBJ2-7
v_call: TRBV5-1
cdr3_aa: CASSNREDAYEQYF
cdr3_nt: TGCGCCAGCAGCAACAGGGAAGACGCCTACGAGCAGTACTTC

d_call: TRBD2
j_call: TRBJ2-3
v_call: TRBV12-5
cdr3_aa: CASGSGGGLGTDTQYF
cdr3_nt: TGTGCTAGTGGTTCCGGGGGGGGGCTGGGTACAGATACGCAGTATTTT

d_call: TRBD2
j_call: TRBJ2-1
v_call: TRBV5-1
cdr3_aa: CASSLGLAGGHRSYNEQFF
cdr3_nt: TGCGCCAGCAGCTTGGGCCTAGCGGGGGGTCACAGATCCTACAATGAGCAGTTCTTC

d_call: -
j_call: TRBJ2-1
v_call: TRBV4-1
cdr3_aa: CASSALTLLYQQFF
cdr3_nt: TGCGCCAGCAGCGCGCTCACCCTGCTATATCAGCAGTTCTTC

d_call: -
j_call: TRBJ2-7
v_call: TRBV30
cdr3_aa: CAWNRGGEQYF
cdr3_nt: TGTGCCTGGAACAGGGGAGGAGAGCAGTACTTC

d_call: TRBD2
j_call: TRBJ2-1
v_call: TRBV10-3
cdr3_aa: CATRTSGGANNEQFF
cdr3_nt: TGTGCCACCCGGACTAGCGGGGGGGCAAACAATGAGCAGTTCTTC

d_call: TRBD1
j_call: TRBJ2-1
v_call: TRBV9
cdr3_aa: CASSTGTALYNEQFF
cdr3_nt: TGTGCCAGCAGCACCGGGACAGCCCTATACAATGAGCAGTTCTTC

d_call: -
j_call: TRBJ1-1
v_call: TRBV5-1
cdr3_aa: CASSLISGLNTEAFF
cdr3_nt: TGCGCCAGCAGCTTGATCTCAGGGTTGAACACTGAAGCTTTCTTT

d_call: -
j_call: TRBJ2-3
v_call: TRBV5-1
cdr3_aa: CASSLASDTQYF
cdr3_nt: TGCGCCAGCAGCTTGGCCTCAGATACGCAGTATTTT

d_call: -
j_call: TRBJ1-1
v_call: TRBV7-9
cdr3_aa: CASSLRQLNTEAFF
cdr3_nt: TGTGCCAGCAGCTTACGACAGCTAAACACTGAAGCTTTCTTT

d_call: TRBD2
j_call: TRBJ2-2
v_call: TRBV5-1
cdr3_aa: CASTDLVRDRGSGELFF
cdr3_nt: TGCGCCAGCACCGACCTTGTCCGGGACCGCGGGAGCGGGGAGCTGTTTTTT

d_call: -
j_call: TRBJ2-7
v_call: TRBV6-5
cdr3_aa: CASSYERIGAYEQYF
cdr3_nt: TGTGCCAGCAGTTACGAAAGGATAGGGGCCTACGAGCAGTACTTC

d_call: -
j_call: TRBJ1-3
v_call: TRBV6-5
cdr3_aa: CASSTGFGNTIYF
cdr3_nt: TGTGCCAGCAGTACAGGGTTTGGAAACACCATATATTTT

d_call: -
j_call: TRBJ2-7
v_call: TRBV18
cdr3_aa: CASSPGLTYEQYF
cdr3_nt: TGTGCCAGCTCACCGGGACTTACTTACGAGCAGTACTTC

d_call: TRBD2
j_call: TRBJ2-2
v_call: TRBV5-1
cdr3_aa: CASSLEVSGRADTGELFF
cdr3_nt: TGCGCCAGCAGCTTGGAGGTTAGCGGGAGGGCCGACACCGGGGAGCTGTTTTTT

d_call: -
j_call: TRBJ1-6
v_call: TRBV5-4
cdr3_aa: CASSWGGNSPLHF
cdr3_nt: TGTGCCAGCAGCTGGGGGGGTAATTCACCCCTCCACTTT

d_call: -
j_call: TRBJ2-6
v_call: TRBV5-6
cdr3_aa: CASKPSGANVLTF
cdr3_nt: TGTGCCAGCAAGCCCTCTGGGGCCAACGTCCTGACTTTC

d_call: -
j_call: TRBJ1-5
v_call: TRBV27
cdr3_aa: CASSLNFQPQHF
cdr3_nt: TGTGCCAGCAGTTTAAACTTTCAGCCCCAGCATTTT

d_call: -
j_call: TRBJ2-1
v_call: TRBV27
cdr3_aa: CASSLPPVGGPRDEQFF
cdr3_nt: TGTGCCAGCAGTTTGCCCCCAGTGGGAGGCCCTCGGGATGAGCAGTTCTTC